This TCR beta chain was captured by sequencing in a study of shared clonotypes between healthy human individuals. Study-wide background: The cohort comprised a couple of women and a few men. Their ages spanned 18 to 49 years.

V was pared by 5 bases and J by 3 bases, with 17 bases between. CDR1 SEHNR and CDR2 FQNEAQ come from the germline V gene (reference sequence). This CDR3 region has 16 residues. All the donors were Caucasian adults who lived in Nashville, Tennessee. Unsorted PBMC DNA went through sequencing on ten immunoSEQ deep assay plates. The method was immunoSEQ multiplex PCR; TCRdb's version includes in-frame clones alone and lacks a portion of them. Here the sample spans 450,000 to 500,000 clones, 60% to 85% being singletons. Sample: PBMCs. This rearrangement joins TRBV7-9 to TRBJ1-5; D gene uncertain. The TCR sequence derives from a middle-aged woman in good health. Some clones in this sample may be carry-over from other donors' samples. This CDR3 reads CASSPTSWQNNQPQHF. For the CDR3, the DNA is TGTGCCAGCAGCCCTACCTCGTGGCAGAACAATCAGCCCCAGCATTTT.